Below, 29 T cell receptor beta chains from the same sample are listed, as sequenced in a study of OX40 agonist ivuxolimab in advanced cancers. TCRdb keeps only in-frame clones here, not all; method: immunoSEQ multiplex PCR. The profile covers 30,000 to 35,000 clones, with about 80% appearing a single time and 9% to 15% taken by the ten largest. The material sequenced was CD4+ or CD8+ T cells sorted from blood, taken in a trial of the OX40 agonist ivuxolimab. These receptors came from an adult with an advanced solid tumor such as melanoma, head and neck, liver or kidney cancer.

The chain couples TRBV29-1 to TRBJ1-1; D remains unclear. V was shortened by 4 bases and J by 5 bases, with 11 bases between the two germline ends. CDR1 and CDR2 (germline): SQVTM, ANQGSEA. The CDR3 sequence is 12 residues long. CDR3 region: CSVASRITEAFF. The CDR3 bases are TGCAGCGTTGCCTCCAGGATTACTGAAGCTTTCTTT.

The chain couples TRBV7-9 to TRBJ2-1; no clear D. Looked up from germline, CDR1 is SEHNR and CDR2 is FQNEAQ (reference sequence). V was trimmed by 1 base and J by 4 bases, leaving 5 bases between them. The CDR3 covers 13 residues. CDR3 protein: CASSLVGYNEQFF. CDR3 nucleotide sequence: TGTGCCAGCAGCTTAGTCGGTTACAATGAGCAGTTCTTC.

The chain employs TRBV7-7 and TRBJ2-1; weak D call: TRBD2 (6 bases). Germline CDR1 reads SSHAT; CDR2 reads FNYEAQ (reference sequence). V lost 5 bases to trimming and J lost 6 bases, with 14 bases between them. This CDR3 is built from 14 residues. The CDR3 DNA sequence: TGTGCCAGCAGCCATAGCGTGGAGGGCAATGAGCAGTTCTTC. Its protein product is CASSHSVEGNEQFF.

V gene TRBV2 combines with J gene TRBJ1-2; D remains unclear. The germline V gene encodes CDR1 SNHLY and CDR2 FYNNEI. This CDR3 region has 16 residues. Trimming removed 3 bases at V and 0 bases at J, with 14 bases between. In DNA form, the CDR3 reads TGTGCCAGCAGTGACAGTGTCGACACCTCTAACTATGGCTACACCTTC. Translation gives CASSDSVDTSNYGYTF.

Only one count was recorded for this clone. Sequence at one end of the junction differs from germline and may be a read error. The DNA for the CDR3 is TGTGCCAGCAGCTTTAACAGGGCCCCTAATTCACCCCTCCACTTT. This sequence encodes CASSFNRAPNSPLHF. The J gene is TRBJ1-6, the V gene TRBV5-1; a possible D gene is TRBD1 (6 bases). Per the germline V gene, CDR1 is SGHRS and CDR2 is YFSETQ. The CDR3 runs to 15 residues. Based on the CDR3 plus reference TRBV5-1 and TRBJ1-6, the full variable domain is KAGVTQTPRYLIKTRGQQVTLSCSPISGHRSVSWYQQTPGQGLQFLFEYFSETQRNKGNFPGRFSGRQFSNSRSEMNVSTLELGDSALYLCASSFNRAPNSPLHFGNGTRLTVT.

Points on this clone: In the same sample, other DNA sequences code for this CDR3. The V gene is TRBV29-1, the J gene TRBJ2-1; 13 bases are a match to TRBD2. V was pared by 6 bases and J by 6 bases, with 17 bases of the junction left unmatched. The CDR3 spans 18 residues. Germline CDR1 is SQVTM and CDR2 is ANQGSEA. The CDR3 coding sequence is TGCAGCGTGGAGGGACTAGCGGGATCCCAAGGGACTGTCAATGAGCAGTTCTTC. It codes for CSVEGLAGSQGTVNEQFF.

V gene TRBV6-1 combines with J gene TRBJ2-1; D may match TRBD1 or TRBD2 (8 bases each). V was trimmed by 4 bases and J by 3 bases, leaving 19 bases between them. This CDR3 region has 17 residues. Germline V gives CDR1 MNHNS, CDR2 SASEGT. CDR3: CASSATWTGTSYNEQFF. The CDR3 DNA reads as TGTGCCAGCAGTGCAACATGGACAGGGACTAGCTACAATGAGCAGTTCTTC.

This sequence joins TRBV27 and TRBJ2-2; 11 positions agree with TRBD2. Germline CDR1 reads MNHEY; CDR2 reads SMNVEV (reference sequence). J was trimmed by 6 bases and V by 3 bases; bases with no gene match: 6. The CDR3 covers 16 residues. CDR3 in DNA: TGTGCCAGCAGTTTCGTGCTAGCGGGGGGTGCCGGGGAGCTGTTTTTT. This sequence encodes CASSFVLAGGAGELFF.

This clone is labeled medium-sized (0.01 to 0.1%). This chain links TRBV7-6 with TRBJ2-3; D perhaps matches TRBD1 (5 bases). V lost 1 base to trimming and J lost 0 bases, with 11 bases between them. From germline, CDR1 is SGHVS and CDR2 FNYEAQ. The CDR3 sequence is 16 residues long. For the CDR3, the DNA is TGTGCCAGCAGCTTAGTGACAGATTATAGCACAGATACGCAGTATTTT. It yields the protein CASSLVTDYSTDTQYF.

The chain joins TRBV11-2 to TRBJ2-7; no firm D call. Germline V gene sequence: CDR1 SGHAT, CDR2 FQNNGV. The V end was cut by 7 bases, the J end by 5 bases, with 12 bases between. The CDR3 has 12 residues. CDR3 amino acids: CASTSTWDEQYF. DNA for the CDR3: TGTGCCAGCACCAGCACGTGGGACGAGCAGTACTTC.

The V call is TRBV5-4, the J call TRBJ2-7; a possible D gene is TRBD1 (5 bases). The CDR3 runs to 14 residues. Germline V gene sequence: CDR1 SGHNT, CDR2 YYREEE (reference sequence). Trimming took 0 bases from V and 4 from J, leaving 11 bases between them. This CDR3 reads CASSLEDRLYEQYF. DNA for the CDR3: TGTGCCAGCAGCTTGGAAGACAGACTGTACGAGCAGTACTTC.

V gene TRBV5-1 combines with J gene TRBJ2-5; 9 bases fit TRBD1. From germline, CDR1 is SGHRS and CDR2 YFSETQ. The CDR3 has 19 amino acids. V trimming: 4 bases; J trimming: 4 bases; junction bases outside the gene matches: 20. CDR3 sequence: CASSPGRILGGQGVETQYF. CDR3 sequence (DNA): TGCGCCAGCAGCCCCGGCCGTATTTTGGGGGGACAGGGTGTAGAGACCCAGTACTTC.

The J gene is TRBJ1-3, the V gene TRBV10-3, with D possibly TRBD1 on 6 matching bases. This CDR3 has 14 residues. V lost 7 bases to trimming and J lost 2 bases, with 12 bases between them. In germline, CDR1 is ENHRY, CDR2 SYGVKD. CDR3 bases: TGTGCCATCACCGGGGGGCTAGCTGGAAACACCATATATTTT. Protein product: CAITGGLAGNTIYF.

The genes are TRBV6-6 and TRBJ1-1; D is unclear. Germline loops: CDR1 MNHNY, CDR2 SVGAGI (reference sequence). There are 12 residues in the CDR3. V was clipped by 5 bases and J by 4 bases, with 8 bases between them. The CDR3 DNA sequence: TGTGCCAGCAGTAGAGGGATCACTGAAGCTTTCTTT. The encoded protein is CASSRGITEAFF.

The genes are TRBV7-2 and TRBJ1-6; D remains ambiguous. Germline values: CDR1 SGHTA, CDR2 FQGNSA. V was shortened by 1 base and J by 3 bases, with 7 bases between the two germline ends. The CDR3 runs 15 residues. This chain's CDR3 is CASSLDLNYNSPLHF. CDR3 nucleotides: TGTGCCAGCAGCTTAGACTTGAACTATAATTCACCCCTCCACTTT.

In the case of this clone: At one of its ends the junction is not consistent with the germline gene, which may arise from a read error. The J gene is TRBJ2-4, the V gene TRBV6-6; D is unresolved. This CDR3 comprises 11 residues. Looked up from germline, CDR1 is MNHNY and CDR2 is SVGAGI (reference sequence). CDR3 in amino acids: CASSYSNIQYF. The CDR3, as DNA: TGTGCCAGCAGCTACTCAAACATTCAGTACTTC.

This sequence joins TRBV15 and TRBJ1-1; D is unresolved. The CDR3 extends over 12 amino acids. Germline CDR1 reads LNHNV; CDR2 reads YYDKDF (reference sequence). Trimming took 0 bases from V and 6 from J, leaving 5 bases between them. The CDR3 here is CATSRDGAEAFF. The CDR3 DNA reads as TGTGCCACCAGCAGAGATGGGGCTGAAGCTTTCTTT. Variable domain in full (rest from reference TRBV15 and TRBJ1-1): DAMVIQNPRYQVTQFGKPVTLSCSQTLNHNVMYWYQQKSSQAPKLLFHYYDKDFNNEADTPDNFQSRRPNTSFCFLDIRSPGLGDTAMYLCATSRDGAEAFFGQGTRLTVV.

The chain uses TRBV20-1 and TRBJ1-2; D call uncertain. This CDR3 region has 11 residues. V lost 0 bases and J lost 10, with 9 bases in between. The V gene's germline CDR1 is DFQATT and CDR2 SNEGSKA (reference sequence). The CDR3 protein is CSARDPVDYTF. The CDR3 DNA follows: TGCAGTGCTAGAGATCCCGTGGACTACACCTTC.

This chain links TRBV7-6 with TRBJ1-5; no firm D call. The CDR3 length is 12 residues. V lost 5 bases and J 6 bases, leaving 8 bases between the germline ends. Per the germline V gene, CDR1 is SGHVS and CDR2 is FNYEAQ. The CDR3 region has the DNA TGTGCCAGCAGCCCCTCCGGTCAGCCCCAGCATTTT. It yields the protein CASSPSGQPQHF.

The CDR3 DNA reads as TGCGCCAGCAGTCCCAGGGGGCCCACATATTGTCCTGGAAACACCATATATTTT. Translating gives CASSPRGPTYCPGNTIYF. The chain carries TRBV23-1 and TRBJ1-3; TRBD1 agrees at 8 bases. TRBV23-1 is an ORF, with its function uncertain. The CDR3 is made up of 18 amino acids. Trimming at V came to 4 bases and at J to 2 bases, leaving 13 bases not matched to a gene.

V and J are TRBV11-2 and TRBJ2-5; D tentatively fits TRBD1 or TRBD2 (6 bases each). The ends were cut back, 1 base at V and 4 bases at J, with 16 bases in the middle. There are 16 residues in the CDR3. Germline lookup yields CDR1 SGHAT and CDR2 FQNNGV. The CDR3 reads CASSLGRGAAGETQYF. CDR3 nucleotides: TGTGCCAGCAGCTTAGGAAGGGGGGCAGCCGGAGAGACCCAGTACTTC. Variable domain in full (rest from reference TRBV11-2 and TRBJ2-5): EAGVAQSPRYKIIEKRQSVAFWCNPISGHATLYWYQQILGQGPKLLIQFQNNGVVDDSQLPKDRFSAERLKGVDSTLKIQPAKLEDSAVYLCASSLGRGAAGETQYFGPGTRLLVL.

For the CDR3, the DNA is TGTGCCAGCAGTGACAGAGTGGAGGAGGAGACCCAGTACTTC. Its protein product is CASSDRVEEETQYF. The chain recombines TRBV6-6 with TRBJ2-5; D is tentatively TRBD1 or TRBD2 (5 bases each). The CDR3 is 14 residues long. V was shortened by 5 bases and J by 5 bases, with 15 bases between the two germline ends. Looked up from germline, CDR1 is MNHNY and CDR2 is SVGAGI (reference sequence).

CDR3 coding DNA: TGTGCCAGCAACCCCGGGGACTCACCCTACGAGCAGTACTTC. Protein product: CASNPGDSPYEQYF. The chain combines TRBV5-5 with TRBJ2-7; perhaps TRBD2 as D (6 bases). Germline V gene sequence: CDR1 SGHKS, CDR2 YYEKEE (reference sequence). The CDR3 length is 14 residues. Trimming cost V 6 bases and J 2 bases, with 15 bases left between them. The variable domain in full, with the rest retrieved from reference TRBV5-5 and TRBJ2-7, is DAGVTQSPTHLIKTRGQQVTLRCSPISGHKSVSWYQQVLGQGPQFIFQYYEKEERGRGNFPDRFSARQFPNYSSELNVNALLLGDSALYLCASNPGDSPYEQYFGPGTRLTVT.

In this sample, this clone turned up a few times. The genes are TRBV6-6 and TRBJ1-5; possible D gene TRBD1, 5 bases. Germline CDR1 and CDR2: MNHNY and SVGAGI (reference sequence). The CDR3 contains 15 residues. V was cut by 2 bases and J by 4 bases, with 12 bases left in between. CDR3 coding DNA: TGTGCCAGCAGTTACCCGGGACGGACAAATCAGCCCCAGCATTTT. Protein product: CASSYPGRTNQPQHF.

In nucleotides, the CDR3 is TGTGCCAGCAGCTTGTACACTAGCGGGGGGCCGAACACCGGGGAGCTGTTTTTT. It specifies CASSLYTSGGPNTGELFF. The chain links TRBV7-8 to TRBJ2-2, with 12 bases that match TRBD2. CDR3 length: 18 amino acids. Trimming cost V 3 bases and J 0 bases; bases outside gene matches: 5. The germline V gene encodes CDR1 SGHVS and CDR2 FQNEAQ.

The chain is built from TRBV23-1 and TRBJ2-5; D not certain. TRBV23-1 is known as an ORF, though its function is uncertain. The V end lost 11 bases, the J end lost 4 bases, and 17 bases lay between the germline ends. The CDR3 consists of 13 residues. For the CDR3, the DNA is TGCGCCTGTCGGGCCTTGAAAACAGAGACCCAGTACTTC. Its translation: CACRALKTETQYF.

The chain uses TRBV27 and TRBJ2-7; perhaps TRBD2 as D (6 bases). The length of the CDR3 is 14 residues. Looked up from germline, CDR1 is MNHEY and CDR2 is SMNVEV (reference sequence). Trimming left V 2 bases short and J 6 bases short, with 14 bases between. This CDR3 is CASSLGGDGAEQYF. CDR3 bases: TGTGCCAGCAGTTTAGGAGGGGACGGGGCCGAGCAGTACTTC.

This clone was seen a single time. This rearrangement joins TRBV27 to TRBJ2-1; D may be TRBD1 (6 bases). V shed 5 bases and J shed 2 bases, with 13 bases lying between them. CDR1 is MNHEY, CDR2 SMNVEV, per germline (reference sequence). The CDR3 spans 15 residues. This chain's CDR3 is CASSLTGTTYNEQFF. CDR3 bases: TGTGCCAGCAGTCTAACCGGGACAACCTACAATGAGCAGTTCTTC.

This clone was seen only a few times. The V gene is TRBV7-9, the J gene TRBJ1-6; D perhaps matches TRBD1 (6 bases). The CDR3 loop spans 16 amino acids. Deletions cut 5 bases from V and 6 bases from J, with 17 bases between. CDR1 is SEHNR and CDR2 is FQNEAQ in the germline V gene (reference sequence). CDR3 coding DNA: TGTGCCAGCAGCCCCCCGGGGGGCTATCGTAATTCACCCCTCCACTTT. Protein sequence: CASSPPGGYRNSPLHF.